Each of the 18 T cell receptor beta chains below was sequenced from the same sample in a study of graft-versus-host responses after intestinal transplantation. Only in-frame clones appear in the TCRdb table, and some are missing; sequencing was by immunoSEQ multiplex PCR. The sample lists over 45,000 clones; about 90% were seen once. Sequences were derived from PBMCs, sampled 26 days after transplant. The receptors were sampled from a human patient who received an intestinal transplant, so some T cells may come from the graft donor.

The chain recombines TRBV6-6 with TRBJ2-5; D is possibly TRBD2 (5 bases). CDR1 and CDR2 from the germline V gene are MNHNY and SVGAGI (reference sequence). The CDR3 is made up of 14 amino acids. V was pared by 6 bases and J by 3 bases, with 14 bases between. The CDR3 spells CASRSRGSKETQYF. CDR3 bases: TGTGCCAGCAGATCACGGGGATCGAAAGAGACCCAGTACTTC.

The gene calls are TRBV5-1 and TRBJ2-5; 8 nucleotides line up with TRBD2. This CDR3 has 16 residues. Germline V CDR1 and CDR2: SGHRS, YFSETQ. J gave up 4 bases and V 4 bases, and 12 bases lay outside the gene matches. For the CDR3, the DNA is TGCGCCAGCAGCCAGAGGACTAGCTCCTTCGGAGAGACCCAGTACTTC. It is translated as CASSQRTSSFGETQYF.

The V gene is TRBV6-5, the J gene TRBJ2-5, with TRBD2 matching 7 bases. V trimming: 4 bases; J trimming: 5 bases; junction bases outside the gene matches: 7. This CDR3 is built from 14 residues. The germline V gene encodes CDR1 MNHEY and CDR2 SVGAGI. The CDR3 coding sequence is TGTGCCAGCAGTTCCCTCACCGGGGGGGAGACCCAGTACTTC. It specifies CASSSLTGGETQYF.

V is TRBV30 and J is TRBJ2-5; D gene unclear. V was trimmed by 5 bases and J by 1 base, leaving 5 bases between them. CDR3 length equals 11 residues. CDR1 GTSNPN and CDR2 SVGIG come from the germline V gene (reference sequence). CDR3 amino acids: CAWSIQETQYF. The CDR3 DNA sequence: TGTGCCTGGTCTATCCAAGAGACCCAGTACTTC.

V and J are TRBV28 and TRBJ2-7, with 7 bases lining up with TRBD2. Trimming removed 7 bases from V and 2 bases from J; junction bases left unmatched: 11. CDR1 and CDR2 (germline): MDHEN, SYDVKM. The CDR3 spans 15 residues. The CDR3 reads CASTPPAGRPYEQYF. In DNA, the CDR3 is TGTGCCAGCACCCCCCCAGCGGGACGGCCCTACGAGCAGTACTTC.

V is TRBV19 and J is TRBJ2-1, with 11 positions matching TRBD2. Germline CDR1 LNHDA, CDR2 SQIVND (reference sequence). Unmatched junction bases numbered 6, after V lost 4 bases and J lost 7 bases. The CDR3 has 15 amino acids. The CDR3: CASSRASGGLNEQFF. The CDR3 DNA sequence: TGTGCCAGTAGTAGGGCTAGCGGGGGGCTGAATGAGCAGTTCTTC.

The V and J genes are TRBV4-2 and TRBJ1-5; D gene uncertain. The germline gives CDR1 LGHNA, CDR2 YNFKEQ. V lost 0 bases and J 1 base, leaving 13 bases between the germline ends. The CDR3 has 17 amino acids. CDR3 amino acids: CASSQDPGPVSNQPQHF. The CDR3 nucleotides read TGTGCCAGCAGCCAAGACCCGGGTCCGGTGAGCAATCAGCCCCAGCATTTT.

The chain couples TRBV4-1 to TRBJ1-1; the D gene is possibly TRBD1 (5 bases). The CDR3 is 15 residues long. Trimming took 0 bases from V and 2 from J, leaving 10 bases between them. CDR1 is MGHRA and CDR2 is YSYEKL in the germline V gene. The CDR3 DNA follows: TGCGCCAGCAGCCAAGATCGGGGGGTTAACACTGAAGCTTTCTTT. It yields the protein CASSQDRGVNTEAFF.

The CDR3 spells CASGRGGDEQFF. The CDR3 DNA sequence: TGTGCCAGCGGCAGAGGGGGGGATGAGCAGTTCTTC. The rearrangement uses TRBV27 and TRBJ2-1; a weak D match, TRBD2 (7 bases). The V end was cut by 8 bases, the J end by 8 bases, with 13 bases between. Germline V gene data show CDR1 as MNHEY and CDR2 as SMNVEV (reference sequence). CDR3 length: 12 amino acids.

This clone was picked up one time. This chain joins TRBV6-5 and TRBJ2-1; 10 positions agree with TRBD2. This CDR3 comprises 16 residues. Germline CDR1 MNHEY, CDR2 SVGAGI. V shed 4 bases and J 4 bases; nucleotides not matched to a gene: 7. The CDR3 DNA follows: TGTGCCAGCAGTTTCAATCCGGGACTAGCGTACAATGAGCAGTTCTTC. It translates to CASSFNPGLAYNEQFF.

V is TRBV4-3 and J is TRBJ1-1, with D tentatively TRBD1 (5 bases). The germline V gene has CDR1 LGHNA and CDR2 YSLEER. The CDR3 consists of 14 residues. V was cut by 1 base and J by 1 base, with 7 bases left in between. The CDR3 protein is CASSQGGGNTEAFF. The CDR3 region has the DNA TGCGCCAGCAGCCAAGGGGGCGGGAACACTGAAGCTTTCTTT.

V is TRBV19 and J is TRBJ2-1; possibly TRBD2 for D (6 bases). The V end lost 4 bases, the J end lost 2 bases, and 15 bases lay between the germline ends. This CDR3 is built from 16 residues. From germline, CDR1 is LNHDA and CDR2 SQIVND (reference sequence). CDR3 sequence: CASSTGLGRPYNEQFF. The CDR3 region has the DNA TGTGCCAGTAGTACGGGACTCGGAAGACCCTACAATGAGCAGTTCTTC.

The chain recombines TRBV5-4 with TRBJ2-7, with 8 bases aligning to TRBD1. J gave up 7 bases and V 3 bases, and 15 bases lay outside the gene matches. Germline CDR1 SGHNT, CDR2 YYREEE (reference sequence). The CDR3 contains 16 residues. CDR3 bases: TGTGCCAGCAGCTCCGACTCCGGACAGGGAATGGGGGAGCAGTACTTC. Protein sequence: CASSSDSGQGMGEQYF.

The rearrangement uses TRBV6-1 and TRBJ2-3, with a possible D match to TRBD1 (6 bases). Trimming left V 6 bases short and J 4 bases short, with 14 bases between. CDR3 length: 14 amino acids. Germline loops: CDR1 MNHNS, CDR2 SASEGT. The CDR3 loop is CASRARTVPDTQYF. DNA for the CDR3: TGTGCCAGCAGAGCCCGGACAGTACCAGATACGCAGTATTTT.

This clone was seen once. This chain connects TRBV5-1 to TRBJ2-3, with D perhaps TRBD2 (7 bases). CDR3 size: 16 residues. Trimming stripped 0 bases from V and 8 bases from J, with 19 bases between. Germline CDR1 SGHRS, CDR2 YFSETQ. The CDR3 sequence is CASSLAARGGHGTQYF. As DNA, the CDR3 is TGCGCCAGCAGCTTGGCCGCGAGGGGGGGGCACGGTACGCAGTATTTT.

This chain uses TRBV29-1 with TRBJ1-4; TRBD1 matches at 7 bases. CDR1 is SQVTM and CDR2 is ANQGSEA in the germline V gene. The CDR3 totals 14 residues. With V trimmed by 5 bases and J by 8 bases, 11 bases remained unmatched. CDR3 DNA sequence: TGCAGCGTTTACCCGACAGGGACGGAAGAAAAACTGTTTTTT. Translation gives CSVYPTGTEEKLFF.

The CDR3 DNA reads TGTGCCATCAAGACAGGGGCGGACTATGGCTACACCTTC. Translated: CAIKTGADYGYTF. The V call is TRBV19, the J call TRBJ1-2; 8 bases are shared with TRBD1. The germline gives CDR1 LNHDA, CDR2 SQIVND (reference sequence). The CDR3 runs 13 residues. Trimming at V came to 10 bases and at J to 3 bases, leaving 7 bases not matched to a gene.

The chain is built from TRBV27 and TRBJ1-4, with 7 positions matching TRBD1. CDR3 length: 15 residues. Germline V lookup: CDR1 MNHEY, CDR2 SMNVEV (reference sequence). The trim removed 6 bases at V and 4 bases at J, leaving 8 bases unmatched. The CDR3 spells CASRPGTAINEKLFF. The CDR3 DNA reads as TGTGCCAGCAGACCCGGGACAGCCATTAATGAAAAACTGTTTTTT.